This entry features one T cell receptor (beta chain) sequence. This entry belongs to a study of blood T cell repertoires in COVID-19. Study overall: Spain, Italy and the United States supplied samples that represented acute and convalescent COVID-19.

Data came from immunoSEQ multiplex PCR; TCRdb stores just in-frame clones and leaves some out. Of fewer than 250,000 clones listed, about four fifths are singletons. Participant-reported clinical history was the basis for cohort assignment. CDR3 length: 13 amino acids. V lost 1 base to trimming and J lost 12 bases, with 16 bases between them. CDR1 is MGHRA, CDR2 YSYEKL, per germline. The material sequenced was PBMCs or T cells enriched from blood (not recorded which). The TCR originated in a woman aged 40 to 50 who had been exposed to COVID-19. The chain employs TRBV4-1 and TRBJ2-7, with D possibly TRBD1 on 6 matching bases. The CDR3 DNA reads as TGCGCCAGCAGCCAAGCCCTCGAAGGGGGTCGGTACTTC. As protein: CASSQALEGGRYF.